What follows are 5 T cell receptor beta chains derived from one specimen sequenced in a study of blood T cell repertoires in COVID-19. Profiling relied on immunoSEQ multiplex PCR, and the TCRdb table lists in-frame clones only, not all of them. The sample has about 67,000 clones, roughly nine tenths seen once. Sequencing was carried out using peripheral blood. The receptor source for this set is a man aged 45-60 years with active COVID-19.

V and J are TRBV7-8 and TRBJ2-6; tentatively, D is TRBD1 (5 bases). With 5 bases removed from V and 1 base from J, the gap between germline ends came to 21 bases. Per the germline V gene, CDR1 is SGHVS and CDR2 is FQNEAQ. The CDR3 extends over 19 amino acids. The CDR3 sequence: CASSDLGGASSSGANVLTF. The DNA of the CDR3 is TGTGCCAGCAGCGACCTCGGTGGGGCTAGTTCTTCTGGGGCCAACGTCCTGACTTTC.

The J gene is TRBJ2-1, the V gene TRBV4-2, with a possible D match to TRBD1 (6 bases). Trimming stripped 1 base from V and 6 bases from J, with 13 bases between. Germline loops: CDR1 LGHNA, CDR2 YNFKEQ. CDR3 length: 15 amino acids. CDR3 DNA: TGTGCCAGCAGCCAAGCGGGTCAGGGGCCCAATGAGCAGTTCTTC. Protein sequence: CASSQAGQGPNEQFF.

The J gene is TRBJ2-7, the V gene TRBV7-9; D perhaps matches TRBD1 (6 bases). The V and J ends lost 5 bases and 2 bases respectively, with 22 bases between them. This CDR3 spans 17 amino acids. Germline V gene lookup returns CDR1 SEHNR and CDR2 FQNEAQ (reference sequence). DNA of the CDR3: TGTGCCAGCAGCCGAAACGGGGCTGGGACATTTACCTACGAGCAGTACTTC. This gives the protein CASSRNGAGTFTYEQYF.

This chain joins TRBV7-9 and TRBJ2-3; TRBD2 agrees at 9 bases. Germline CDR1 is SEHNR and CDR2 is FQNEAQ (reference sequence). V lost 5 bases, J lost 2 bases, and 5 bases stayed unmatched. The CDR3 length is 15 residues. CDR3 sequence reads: CASSTLAGVTDTQYF. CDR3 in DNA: TGTGCCAGCAGCACCTTAGCGGGAGTCACAGATACGCAGTATTTT.

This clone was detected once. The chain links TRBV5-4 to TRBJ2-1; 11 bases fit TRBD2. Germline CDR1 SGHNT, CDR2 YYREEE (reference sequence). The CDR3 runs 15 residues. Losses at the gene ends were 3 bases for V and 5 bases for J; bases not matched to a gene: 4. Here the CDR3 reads CASSYGLAGDNEQFF. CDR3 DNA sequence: TGTGCCAGCAGCTACGGACTAGCGGGCGACAATGAGCAGTTCTTC.